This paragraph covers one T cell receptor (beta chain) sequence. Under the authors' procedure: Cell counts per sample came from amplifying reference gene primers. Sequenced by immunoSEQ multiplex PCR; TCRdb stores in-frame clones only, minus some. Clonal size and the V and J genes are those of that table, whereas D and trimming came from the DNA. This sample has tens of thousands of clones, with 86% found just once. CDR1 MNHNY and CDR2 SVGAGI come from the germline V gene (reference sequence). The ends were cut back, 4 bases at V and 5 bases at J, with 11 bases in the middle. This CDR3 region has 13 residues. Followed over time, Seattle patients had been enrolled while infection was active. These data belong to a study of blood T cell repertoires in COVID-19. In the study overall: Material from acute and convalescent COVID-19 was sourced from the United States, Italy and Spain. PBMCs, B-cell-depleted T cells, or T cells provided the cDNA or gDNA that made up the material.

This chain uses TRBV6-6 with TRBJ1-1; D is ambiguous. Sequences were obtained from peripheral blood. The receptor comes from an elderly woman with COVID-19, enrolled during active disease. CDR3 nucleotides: TGTGCCAGCAGTTCCCCGACGGGTACTGAAGCTTTCTTT. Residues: CASSSPTGTEAFF.